This entry lists 3 T cell receptor beta chains sequenced from one sample in a study of T cell clones after liver transplantation. Assay: immunoSEQ multiplex PCR; the TCRdb copy retains only in-frame clones and omits some. The sample lists thousands of clones; about 38% were seen once. No antigen has been identified for these receptors. Sequencing of dividing CFSE-low cells from the MLR defined alloreactive TCRbeta sequences. The sequenced sample consisted of CD4+ T cells from cultured PBMCs. These receptors were obtained from a human patient who received a liver transplant. Some T cells may originate from the graft donor.

This clone is medium-sized. The rearrangement uses TRBV7-2 and TRBJ1-2; 7 bases match TRBD1. There are 13 residues in the CDR3. From germline, CDR1 is SGHTA and CDR2 FQGNSA. The ends lost 1 base at V and 8 bases at J; junction bases unmatched: 4. As DNA, the CDR3 is TGTGCCAGCAGCTTAGGACAGGGTCGCGGCTACACCTTC. Residues: CASSLGQGRGYTF.

V and J are TRBV5-1 and TRBJ2-1; 9 bases are shared with TRBD2. The CDR3 consists of 15 residues. The junction had 8 bases not matched to a gene; V was cut back by 5 bases and J by 5 bases. Germline V gene data show CDR1 as SGHRS and CDR2 as YFSETQ. CDR3 sequence reads: CASRVAGVTHNEQFF. The CDR3 nucleotides read TGCGCCAGCAGGGTAGCGGGAGTTACTCACAATGAGCAGTTCTTC.

As for this clone: The junction differs from germline at one of its ends, possibly a read error. The gene calls are TRBV7-7 and TRBJ2-1; D might be TRBD2 (5 bases). This CDR3 spans 13 amino acids. Germline CDR1 and CDR2: SSHAT and FNYEAQ (reference sequence). The CDR3 coding sequence is TGTGCTAGCAGCGACGGGGTTTACAATGAGCAGTTCTTC. It encodes CASSDGVYNEQFF. The variable domain in full, completed from reference TRBV7-7 and TRBJ2-1, reads GAGVSQSPRYKVTKRGQDVTLRCDPISSHATLYWYQQALGQGPEFLTYFNYEAQPDKSGLPSDRFSAERPEGSISTLTIQRTEQRDSAMYRCASSDGVYNEQFFGPGTRLTVL.